These 25 T cell receptor beta chains were sequenced from one sample in a study of T cells in Graves' hyperthyroidism and ophthalmopathy. Amplified regions were TCR beta CDR3 sequences from RNA transcripts. RT-PCR in the first round (using the HTBI primer set) targeted the TCR CDR3. MiXCR, run by TCRdb on the multiplex PCR reads, gives a single entry per CDR3 protein. The table lists under 550,000 distinct CDR3 sequences, about 20% of them singletons. The sample consisted of blood. The receptors derive from a middle-aged man with Graves' ophthalmopathy.

The chain combines TRBV7-9 with TRBJ1-2, with TRBD1 identical over 9 bases. Germline V gene sequence: CDR1 SEHNR, CDR2 FQNEAQ (reference sequence). V was pared by 10 bases and J by 9 bases, with 9 bases of the junction left unmatched. CDR3 length equals 12 residues. CDR3: CATGTGTGSYTF. The CDR3 DNA follows: TGTGCCACCGGGACAGGGACAGGTAGCTACACCTTC.

This clonotype was recorded many times. The chain employs TRBV20-1 and TRBJ2-1; maybe TRBD1 (5 bases). The CDR3 runs to 15 residues. Per the germline V gene, CDR1 is DFQATT and CDR2 is SNEGSKA (reference sequence). Trimming stripped 2 bases from V and 5 bases from J, with 16 bases between. The CDR3 DNA reads TGCAGTGCTAGACCCAGCCCCACAGGTCACAATGAGCAGTTCTTC. Protein sequence: CSARPSPTGHNEQFF.

In its sample, this clonotype was seen many times. The rearrangement links TRBV20-1 to TRBJ2-1, with TRBD1 matching over 7 bases. The CDR3 length is 15 residues. The trim removed 6 bases at V and 5 bases at J, leaving 13 bases unmatched. The germline V gene has CDR1 DFQATT and CDR2 SNEGSKA (reference sequence). Here the CDR3 reads CSARPDRLGHNEQFF. The CDR3 DNA sequence: TGCAGTGCCCGCCCGGACAGGTTAGGGCACAATGAGCAGTTCTTC.

This clonotype was seen at least ten times. The chain uses TRBV12-3 or TRBV12-4 and TRBJ2-7; D not resolved. The CDR3 spans 15 residues. V was trimmed by 3 bases and J by 0 bases, leaving 12 bases between them. The CDR3 protein is CASSFMALSSYEQYF. Written as DNA, the CDR3 is TGTGCCAGCAGTTTTATGGCTTTGAGCTCCTACGAGCAGTACTTC.

This clonotype was seen ten or more times. The CDR3 DNA follows: TGTGCCATCAGTGGCAGCGGCCTTAATGAGCAGTTCTTC. This translates into CAISGSGLNEQFF. V and J are TRBV10-3 and TRBJ2-1; a weak D match, TRBD2 (5 bases). From germline, CDR1 is ENHRY and CDR2 SYGVKD. This CDR3 comprises 13 residues. Trimming removed 4 bases at V and 7 bases at J, with 11 bases between.

On this clonotype: An end of the junction does not agree with germline; a read error may underlie this. This sequence joins TRBV14 and TRBJ2-1; D gene ambiguous. Germline CDR1 and CDR2: SGHDN and FVKESK. This CDR3 contains 17 residues. In DNA form, the CDR3 reads TGTACCAGCAGCCTGGAATTGTGGGGAAGCTCCTACAATGAGCAGTTCTTC. This sequence encodes CTSSLELWGSSYNEQFF.

The chain has TRBV10-3 and TRBJ1-6, with 9 positions matching TRBD1. Germline trimming cut 11 bases from V and 0 bases from J; bases unmatched to any gene: 5. This CDR3 comprises 15 residues. Germline CDR1 reads ENHRY; CDR2 reads SYGVKD. The CDR3 is CASRQGDSYNSPLHF. CDR3 in DNA: TGTGCCTCCCGACAGGGGGACTCCTATAATTCACCCCTCCACTTT.

The chain links TRBV20-1 to TRBJ1-3; 7 positions agree with TRBD1. The V gene end was trimmed by 6 bases and the J gene end by 0 bases; junction bases not matched to a gene: 5. The length of the CDR3 is 14 residues. From germline, CDR1 is DFQATT and CDR2 SNEGSKA (reference sequence). The CDR3: CSAEQGSSGNTIYF. CDR3 DNA sequence: TGCAGTGCGGAACAGGGGTCCTCTGGAAACACCATATATTTT.

The chain has TRBV28 and TRBJ2-1; D gene unclear. Trimming cost V 1 base and J 9 bases, with 7 bases left between them. This CDR3 contains 12 residues. Germline V gene lookup returns CDR1 MDHEN and CDR2 SYDVKM. The CDR3 spells CASSLYVGEQFF. DNA of the CDR3: TGTGCCAGCAGTTTATATGTAGGTGAGCAGTTCTTC. Full variable domain (remainder filled in from reference TRBV28 and TRBJ2-1): DVKVTQSSRYLVKRTGEKVFLECVQDMDHENMFWYRQDPGLGLRLIYFSYDVKMKEKGDIPEGYSVSREKKERFSLILESASTNQTSMYLCASSLYVGEQFFGPGTRLTVL.

CDR3 amino acids: CASSQDRSSGAGGQYF. The CDR3 nucleotides read TGTGCCAGCAGCCAAGATCGATCAAGCGGGGCCGGCGGGCAGTACTTC. The chain has TRBV4-2 and TRBJ2-7; 7 nucleotides line up with TRBD2. V was pared by 0 bases and J by 9 bases, with 14 bases of the junction left unmatched. The CDR3 runs to 16 residues. Germline-derived CDR1 and CDR2 are LGHNA and YNFKEQ.

The rearrangement uses TRBV4-2 and TRBJ2-1; 15 positions match TRBD2. CDR1 is LGHNA, CDR2 YNFKEQ, per germline. The junction had 9 bases not matched to a gene; V was cut back by 4 bases and J by 5 bases. The CDR3 covers 18 residues. CDR3 in amino acids: CASSPRTSGRGVDNEQFF. CDR3 bases: TGTGCCAGCAGCCCTAGGACTAGCGGGAGGGGGGTGGACAATGAGCAGTTCTTC.

The DNA of the CDR3 is TGTGCCACCAGTGATCCCCCCACGGACGCGGGGCAGTACTTC. Its translation: CATSDPPTDAGQYF. The chain carries TRBV24-1 and TRBJ2-7; a weak D match, TRBD2 (5 bases). The CDR3 consists of 14 residues. With 3 bases removed from V and 9 bases from J, the gap between germline ends came to 17 bases. CDR1 is KGHDR and CDR2 is SFDVKD in the germline V gene.

The chain uses TRBV15 and TRBJ1-4; 9 bases are shared with TRBD1. Germline V gene data show CDR1 as LNHNV and CDR2 as YYDKDF (reference sequence). Losses at the gene ends were 0 bases for V and 5 bases for J; bases not matched to a gene: 13. The CDR3 is made up of 19 amino acids. CDR3 sequence: CATSRDFGTGRIGNEKLFF. The CDR3 DNA is TGTGCCACCAGCAGAGATTTTGGGACAGGGAGGATCGGCAATGAAAAACTGTTTTTT.

The chain recombines TRBV7-9 with TRBJ2-3, with TRBD1 identical over 8 bases. Germline V CDR1 and CDR2: SEHNR, FQNEAQ (reference sequence). Trimming at V came to 5 bases and at J to 3 bases, leaving 4 bases not matched to a gene. The CDR3 length is 14 residues. CDR3 sequence: CASSQRTGTDTQYF. As DNA, the CDR3 is TGTGCCAGCAGCCAAAGGACAGGGACAGATACGCAGTATTTT.

This clonotype has more than one count but fewer than ten. CDR3 region: CASSVVGGRNTEAFF. CDR3 nucleotide sequence: TGTGCCAGCAGCGTAGTAGGGGGAAGGAACACTGAAGCTTTCTTT. The chain recombines TRBV9 with TRBJ1-1; maybe TRBD1 (6 bases). Germline V CDR1 and CDR2: SGDLS, YYNGEE. CDR3 length: 15 amino acids. The V gene lost 0 bases and the J gene lost 1 base, with 10 bases spanning the gap. Full variable domain (missing parts from reference TRBV9 and TRBJ1-1): DSGVTQTPKHLITATGQRVTLRCSPRSGDLSVYWYQQSLDQGLQFLIQYYNGEERAKGNILERFSAQQFPDLHSELNLSSLELGDSALYFCASSVVGGRNTEAFFGQGTRLTVV.

This clonotype has a handful of counts. The chain carries TRBV7-3 and TRBJ2-4; unclear D gene. Deletions cut 4 bases from V and 5 bases from J, with 12 bases between. The length of the CDR3 is 14 residues. Germline V lookup: CDR1 SGHTA, CDR2 FQGTGA. In nucleotides, the CDR3 is TGTGCCAGCAGCTCATCCCGTTTGGAAAACATTCAGTACTTC. This sequence encodes CASSSSRLENIQYF. Complete variable domain (other parts from reference TRBV7-3 and TRBJ2-4): GAGVSQTPSNKVTEKGKYVELRCDPISGHTALYWYRQSLGQGPEFLIYFQGTGAADDSGLPNDRFFAVRPEGSVSTLKIQRTERGDSAVYLCASSSSRLENIQYFGAGTRLSVL.

This clonotype was detected a few times. The chain uses TRBV7-3 and TRBJ1-1; 7 bases match TRBD1. Germline-derived CDR1 and CDR2 are SGHTA and FQGTGA. CDR3 length equals 14 residues. With V trimmed by 0 bases and J by 4 bases, 2 bases remained unmatched. Here the CDR3 DNA reads TGTGCCAGCAGCTTAACCCCAGGGGGCACTGAAGCTTTCTTT. This translates into CASSLTPGGTEAFF. Variable domain in full (rest from reference TRBV7-3 and TRBJ1-1): GAGVSQTPSNKVTEKGKYVELRCDPISGHTALYWYRQSLGQGPEFLIYFQGTGAADDSGLPNDRFFAVRPEGSVSTLKIQRTERGDSAVYLCASSLTPGGTEAFFGQGTRLTVV.

At least ten counts were recorded for this clonotype. The gene calls are TRBV7-3 and TRBJ2-3; 10 nucleotides agree with TRBD2. This CDR3 region has 15 residues. The germline V gene has CDR1 SGHTA and CDR2 FQGTGA. J lost 9 bases, V lost 3 bases, and 9 bases had no gene match. CDR3 nucleotides: TGTGCCAGCAGCTTTTCAAGCGGGGGGGCCAACACGCAGTATTTT. Translating it yields CASSFSSGGANTQYF.

The chain combines TRBV9 with TRBJ2-7; D possibly matches TRBD1 or TRBD2 (5 bases each). CDR3 length: 15 residues. V gave up 0 bases and J gave up 0 bases, with 10 bases separating them. CDR1 and CDR2 (germline): SGDLS, YYNGEE. The CDR3 loop reads CASSVGVGTSYEQYF. The CDR3 DNA reads as TGTGCCAGCAGCGTAGGAGTAGGGACCTCCTACGAGCAGTACTTC. Complete variable domain (other parts from reference TRBV9 and TRBJ2-7): DSGVTQTPKHLITATGQRVTLRCSPRSGDLSVYWYQQSLDQGLQFLIQYYNGEERAKGNILERFSAQQFPDLHSELNLSSLELGDSALYFCASSVGVGTSYEQYFGPGTRLTVT.

The count of this clonotype is one. The chain recombines TRBV20-1 with TRBJ2-7; D is ambiguous. Germline CDR1 and CDR2: DFQATT and SNEGSKA (reference sequence). This CDR3 comprises 11 residues. V lost 5 bases, J lost 6 bases, and 11 bases lay in between. The CDR3 loop reads CSAVGAGEQYF. DNA of the CDR3: TGCAGTGCTGTAGGTGCCGGCGAGCAGTACTTC.

In nucleotides, the CDR3 is TGTGCCAGCAGCGATCGAGGACAGGGGATGGACACCGGGGAGCTGTTTTTT. Amino acid sequence: CASSDRGQGMDTGELFF. The V gene is TRBV7-9, the J gene TRBJ2-2; 9 positions agree with TRBD1. The CDR3 is 17 residues long. The J segment lost 3 bases and the V segment lost 5 bases, leaving 10 bases of the junction unmatched. The germline V gene has CDR1 SEHNR and CDR2 FQNEAQ (reference sequence).

In this sample, this clonotype turned up many times. V gene TRBV27 combines with J gene TRBJ2-7; D might be TRBD2 (5 bases). The CDR3 covers 14 residues. Trimming shortened V by 3 bases and J by 3 bases, and 12 bases separated the two germline ends. CDR1 is MNHEY and CDR2 is SMNVEV in the germline V gene (reference sequence). CDR3 coding DNA: TGTGCCAGCAGTTTTTACGCGGGTATCTACGAGCAGTACTTC. Protein: CASSFYAGIYEQYF.

Notes on this clonotype: At one end, the junction sequence differs from germline, possibly due to a read error. V and J are TRBV7-9 and TRBJ2-7, with 10 positions matching TRBD1. The germline V gene has CDR1 SEHNR and CDR2 FQNEAQ (reference sequence). The CDR3 has 13 residues. CDR3 coding DNA: TGTGCCAGCGAGACAGGGGGCTCCCACGAGCAGTACTTC. Its protein product is CASETGGSHEQYF.

This clonotype appeared many times. The chain is built from TRBV7-2 and TRBJ2-1, with D possibly being TRBD1 or TRBD2 (6 bases each). V lost 9 bases, J lost 8 bases, and 11 bases lay in between. This CDR3 comprises 11 residues. Germline V gene data show CDR1 as SGHTA and CDR2 as FQGNSA. The CDR3 is CASMGGYEQFF. The CDR3 nucleotides are TGTGCCAGTATGGGGGGCTATGAGCAGTTCTTC. Complete variable domain (other parts from reference TRBV7-2 and TRBJ2-1): GAGVSQSPSNKVTEKGKDVELRCDPISGHTALYWYRQSLGQGLEFLIYFQGNSAPDKSGLPSDRFSAERTGGSVSTLTIQRTQQEDSAVYLCASMGGYEQFFGPGTRLTVL.

The sample holds many counts of this clonotype. V and J are TRBV7-8 and TRBJ1-2; D not certain. The V end lost 5 bases, the J end lost 0 bases, and 10 bases lay between the germline ends. The length of the CDR3 is 14 residues. Germline CDR1 SGHVS, CDR2 FQNEAQ. The DNA for the CDR3 is TGTGCCAGCAGCCCGGACGGCGCTAACTATGGCTACACCTTC. This encodes CASSPDGANYGYTF.